The 11 T cell receptor beta chains presented below share a single source sample, sequenced in a study of cytomegalovirus exposure and HLA in healthy donors. The study ran its PCR with 60 Vbeta and 13 Jbeta primers. The method was immunoSEQ multiplex PCR; TCRdb's version includes in-frame clones alone and lacks a portion of them. The sample includes around 150,000 clones, 81% of them seen just once. The sequenced sample consisted of PBMCs. These receptors were collected from a woman between 18 and 30 years old in good health and CMV-seronegative.

The chain combines TRBV29-1 with TRBJ2-7, with D tentatively TRBD2 (6 bases). This CDR3 has 16 amino acids. V lost 0 bases to trimming and J lost 3 bases, with 18 bases between them. From germline, CDR1 is SQVTM and CDR2 ANQGSEA. The CDR3: CSVEDDRGGTDYEQYF. CDR3 nucleotide sequence: TGCAGCGTTGAAGATGATCGCGGCGGGACGGACTACGAGCAGTACTTC.

The chain combines TRBV28 with TRBJ1-4, with TRBD1 matching over 8 bases. Germline assignment: CDR1 MDHEN and CDR2 SYDVKM. This CDR3 comprises 14 residues. Trimming at V came to 4 bases and at J to 11 bases, leaving 9 bases not matched to a gene. The CDR3 sequence is CASSYGTGLDKLFF. DNA of the CDR3: TGTGCCAGCAGTTATGGGACAGGACTGGATAAACTGTTTTTT.

This clone has more than one count but fewer than ten. The V and J genes are TRBV5-6 and TRBJ1-1; D is ambiguous. The CDR3 runs 14 residues. The germline V gene has CDR1 SGHDT and CDR2 YYEEEE. Trimming took 2 bases from V and 3 from J, leaving 11 bases between them. The CDR3: CASSLVAIDTEAFF. The CDR3 DNA sequence: TGTGCCAGCAGCTTAGTAGCTATCGACACTGAAGCTTTCTTT.

This chain connects TRBV7-9 to TRBJ1-4, with a possible D match to TRBD1 (5 bases). The CDR3 sequence is 16 residues long. Per the germline V gene, CDR1 is SEHNR and CDR2 is FQNEAQ (reference sequence). The ends were cut back, 5 bases at V and 7 bases at J, with 20 bases in the middle. This CDR3 is CASSLLGGSQGEKLFF. As DNA, the CDR3 is TGTGCCAGCAGCCTCCTGGGGGGGTCTCAGGGTGAAAAACTGTTTTTT.

The rearrangement uses TRBV6-6 and TRBJ2-6; the D gene is possibly TRBD1 (6 bases). Germline CDR1 is MNHNY and CDR2 is SVGAGI (reference sequence). The CDR3 loop spans 16 amino acids. V was shortened by 3 bases and J by 2 bases, with 11 bases between the two germline ends. In nucleotides, the CDR3 is TGTGCCAGCAGTTATTCATACAGGGCTGGGGCCAACGTCCTGACTTTC. As protein: CASSYSYRAGANVLTF.

V is TRBV27 and J is TRBJ1-3; 9 nucleotides align to TRBD1. Trimming cost V 6 bases and J 3 bases; bases outside gene matches: 3. The CDR3 length is 14 residues. Germline V gene lookup returns CDR1 MNHEY and CDR2 SMNVEV (reference sequence). The CDR3 loop reads CASRDRGGGNTIYF. CDR3 coding DNA: TGTGCCAGCAGGGACAGGGGCGGTGGAAACACCATATATTTT.

The V and J genes are TRBV14 and TRBJ2-5; tentatively, D is TRBD1 (6 bases). The CDR3 covers 16 residues. The V end was cut by 0 bases, the J end by 4 bases, with 15 bases between. Germline CDR1 and CDR2: SGHDN and FVKESK. The DNA of the CDR3 is TGTGCCAGCAGCCAAGAATGGGGGCCCCTAACAGAGACCCAGTACTTC. Translated: CASSQEWGPLTETQYF.

The chain uses TRBV11-2 and TRBJ2-7; TRBD1 is a possible D gene (6 bases). Trimming took off 4 bases at V and 3 bases at J, with 10 bases between the two ends. The CDR3 length is 13 residues. Germline V CDR1 and CDR2: SGHAT, FQNNGV. CDR3 protein: CASSYAGDYEQYF. The CDR3, as DNA: TGTGCCAGCAGCTATGCAGGGGACTACGAGCAGTACTTC.

The chain carries TRBV6-5 and TRBJ1-1; 8 nucleotides align to TRBD1. Germline lookup yields CDR1 MNHEY and CDR2 SVGAGI. V dropped 4 bases and J dropped 11; count of bases not matched to a gene: 9. The CDR3 consists of 13 residues. The CDR3 DNA is TGTGCCAGCAGTTCGAGAAACAGGGGGATGGCTTTCTTT. Amino acid sequence: CASSSRNRGMAFF.

The chain links TRBV10-3 to TRBJ2-5; D is undetermined. The germline V gene has CDR1 ENHRY and CDR2 SYGVKD. The CDR3 has 15 residues. V gave up 4 bases and J gave up 1 base, with 13 bases separating them. CDR3 residues: CAISASSGVQETQYF. The CDR3 DNA follows: TGTGCCATCAGTGCATCTTCTGGAGTCCAAGAGACCCAGTACTTC.

The genes are TRBV20-1 and TRBJ1-1; D possibly corresponds to TRBD1 (5 bases). V lost 3 bases and J 8 bases, leaving 7 bases between the germline ends. This CDR3 is built from 10 residues. Germline CDR1 is DFQATT and CDR2 is SNEGSKA (reference sequence). CDR3 sequence: CSASGGEAFF. In DNA form, the CDR3 reads TGCAGTGCTAGCGGGGGGGAAGCTTTCTTT.